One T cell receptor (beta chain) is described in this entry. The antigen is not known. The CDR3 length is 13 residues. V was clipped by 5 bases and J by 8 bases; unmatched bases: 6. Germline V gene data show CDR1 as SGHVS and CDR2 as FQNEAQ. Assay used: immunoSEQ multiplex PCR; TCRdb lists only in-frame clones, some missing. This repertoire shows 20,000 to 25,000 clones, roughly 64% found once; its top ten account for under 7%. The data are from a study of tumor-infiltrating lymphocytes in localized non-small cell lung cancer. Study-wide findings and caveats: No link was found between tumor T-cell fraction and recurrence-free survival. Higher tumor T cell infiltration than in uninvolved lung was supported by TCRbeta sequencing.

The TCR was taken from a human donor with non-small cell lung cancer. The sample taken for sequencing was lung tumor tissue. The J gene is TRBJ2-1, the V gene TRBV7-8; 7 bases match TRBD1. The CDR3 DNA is TGTGCCAGCAGCAACGACAGGGATGATGAGCAGTTCTTC. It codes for CASSNDRDDEQFF.